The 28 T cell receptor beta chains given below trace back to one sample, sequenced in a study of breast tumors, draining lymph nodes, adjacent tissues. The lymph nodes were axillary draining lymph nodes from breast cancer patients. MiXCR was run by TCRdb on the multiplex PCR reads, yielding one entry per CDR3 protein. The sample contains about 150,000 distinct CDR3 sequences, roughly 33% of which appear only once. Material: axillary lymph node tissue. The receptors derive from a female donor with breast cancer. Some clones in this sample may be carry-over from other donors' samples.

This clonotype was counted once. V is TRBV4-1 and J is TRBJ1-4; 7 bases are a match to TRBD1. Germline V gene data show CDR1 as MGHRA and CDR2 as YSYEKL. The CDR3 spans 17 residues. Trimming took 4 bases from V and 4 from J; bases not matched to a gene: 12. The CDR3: CASSRPRGGVGNEKLFF. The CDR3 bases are TGCGCCAGCAGCCGACCCAGGGGGGGGGTCGGTAATGAAAAACTGTTTTTT.

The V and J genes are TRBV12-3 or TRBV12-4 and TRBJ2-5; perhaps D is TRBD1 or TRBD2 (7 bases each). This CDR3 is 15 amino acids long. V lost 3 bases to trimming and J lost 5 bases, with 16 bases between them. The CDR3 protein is CASSFQGGGGETQYF. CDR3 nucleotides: TGTGCCAGCAGTTTCCAGGGGGGGGGTGGGGAGACCCAGTACTTC.

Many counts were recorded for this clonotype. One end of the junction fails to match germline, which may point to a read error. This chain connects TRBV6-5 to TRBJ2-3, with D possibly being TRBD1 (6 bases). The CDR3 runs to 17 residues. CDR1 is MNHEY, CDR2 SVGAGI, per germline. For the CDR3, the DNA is TGTGCCAGCAGTCACTCGACCCAGGCAGGGGCGGCAGATACGCAGTATTTT. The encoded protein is CASSHSTQAGAADTQYF.

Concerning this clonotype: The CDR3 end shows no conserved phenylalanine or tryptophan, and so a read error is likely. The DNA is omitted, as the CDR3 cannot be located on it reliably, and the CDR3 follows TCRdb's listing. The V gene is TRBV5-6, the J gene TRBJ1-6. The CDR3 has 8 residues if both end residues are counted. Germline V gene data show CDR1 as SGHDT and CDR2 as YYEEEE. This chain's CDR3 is CASSLVSA.

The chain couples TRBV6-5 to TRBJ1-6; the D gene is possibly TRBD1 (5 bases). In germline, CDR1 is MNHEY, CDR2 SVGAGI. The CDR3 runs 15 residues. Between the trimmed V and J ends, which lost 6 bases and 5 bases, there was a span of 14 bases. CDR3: CASRPRDGDNSPLHF. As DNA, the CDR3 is TGTGCCAGCAGGCCCCGGGACGGAGATAATTCACCCCTCCACTTT.

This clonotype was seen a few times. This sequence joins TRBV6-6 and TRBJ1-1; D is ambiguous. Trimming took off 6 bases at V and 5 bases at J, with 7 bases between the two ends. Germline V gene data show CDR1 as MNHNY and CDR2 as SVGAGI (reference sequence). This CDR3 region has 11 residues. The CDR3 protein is CASRDRTEAFF. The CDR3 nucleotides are TGTGCCAGCAGAGATCGAACTGAAGCTTTCTTT.

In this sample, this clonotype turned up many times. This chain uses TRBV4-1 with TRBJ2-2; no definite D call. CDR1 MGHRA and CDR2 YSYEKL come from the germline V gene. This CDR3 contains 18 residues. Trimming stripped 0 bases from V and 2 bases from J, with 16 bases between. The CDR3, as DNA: TGCGCCAGCAGCCAAGATCCCCTCACAGTGTTCAACACCGGGGAGCTGTTTTTT. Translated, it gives CASSQDPLTVFNTGELFF.

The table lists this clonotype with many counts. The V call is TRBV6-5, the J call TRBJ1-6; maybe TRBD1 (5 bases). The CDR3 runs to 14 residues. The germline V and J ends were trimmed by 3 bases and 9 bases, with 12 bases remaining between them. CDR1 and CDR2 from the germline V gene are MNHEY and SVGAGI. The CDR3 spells CASSYGGTGSPLHF. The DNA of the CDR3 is TGTGCCAGCAGTTATGGGGGAACGGGTTCACCCCTCCACTTT.

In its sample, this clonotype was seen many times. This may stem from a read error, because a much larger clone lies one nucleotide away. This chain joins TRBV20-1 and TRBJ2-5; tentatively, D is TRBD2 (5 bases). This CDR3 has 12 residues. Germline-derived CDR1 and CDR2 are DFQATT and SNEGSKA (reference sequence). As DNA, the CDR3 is TGCAGTGCTAGAGGCATGGGAGAGACCCCGTACTTC. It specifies CSARGMGETPYF.

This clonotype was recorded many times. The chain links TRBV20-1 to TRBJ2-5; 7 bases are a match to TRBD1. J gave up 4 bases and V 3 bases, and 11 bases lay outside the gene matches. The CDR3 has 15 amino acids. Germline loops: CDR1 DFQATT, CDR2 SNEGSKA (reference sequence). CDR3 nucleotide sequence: TGCAGTGCTAGGGCTCGACAGGGTTTATCAGAGACCCAGTACTTC. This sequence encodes CSARARQGLSETQYF.

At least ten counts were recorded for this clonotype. The CDR3 loop reads CASSVGGGGSYNEQFF. The CDR3 bases are TGTGCCAGCAGCGTAGGTGGAGGGGGCTCTTACAATGAGCAGTTCTTC. The chain links TRBV9 to TRBJ2-1; D is perhaps TRBD1 (7 bases). V dropped 0 bases and J dropped 4 bases, with 14 bases sitting between them. Per the germline V gene, CDR1 is SGDLS and CDR2 is YYNGEE. This CDR3 is 16 amino acids long.

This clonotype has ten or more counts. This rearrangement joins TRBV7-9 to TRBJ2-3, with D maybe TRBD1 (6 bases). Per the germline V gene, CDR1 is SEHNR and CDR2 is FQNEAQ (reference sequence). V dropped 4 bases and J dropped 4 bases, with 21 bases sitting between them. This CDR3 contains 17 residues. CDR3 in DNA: TGTGCCAGCAGCTCCCTAGGTGCCAGGGGAAGTCCAGATACGCAGTATTTT. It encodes CASSSLGARGSPDTQYF.

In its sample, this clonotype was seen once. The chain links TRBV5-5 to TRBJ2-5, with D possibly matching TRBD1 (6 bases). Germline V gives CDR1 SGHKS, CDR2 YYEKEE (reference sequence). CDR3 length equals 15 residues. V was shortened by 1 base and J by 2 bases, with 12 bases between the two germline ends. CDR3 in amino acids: CASSLQQGGQETQYF. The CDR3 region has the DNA TGTGCCAGCAGCTTGCAACAGGGTGGACAAGAGACCCAGTACTTC.

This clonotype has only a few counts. CDR3 nucleotides: TGTGCCAGCACCCCATTCCGGGGGGCTTTGAATGAGCAGTTCTTC. It is translated as CASTPFRGALNEQFF. The gene calls are TRBV6-5 and TRBJ2-1; D might be TRBD2 (7 bases). CDR3 length: 15 amino acids. Trimming stripped 7 bases from V and 7 bases from J, with 20 bases between. Germline CDR1 reads MNHEY; CDR2 reads SVGAGI.

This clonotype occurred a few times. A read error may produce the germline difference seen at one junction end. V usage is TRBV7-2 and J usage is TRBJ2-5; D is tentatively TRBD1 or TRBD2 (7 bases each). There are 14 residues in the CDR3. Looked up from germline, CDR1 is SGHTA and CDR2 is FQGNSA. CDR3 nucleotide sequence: TGTGCCAGCAGCTCCGTGGGGGGGACAGAGACCCAGCGCTTC. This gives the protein CASSSVGGTETQRF.

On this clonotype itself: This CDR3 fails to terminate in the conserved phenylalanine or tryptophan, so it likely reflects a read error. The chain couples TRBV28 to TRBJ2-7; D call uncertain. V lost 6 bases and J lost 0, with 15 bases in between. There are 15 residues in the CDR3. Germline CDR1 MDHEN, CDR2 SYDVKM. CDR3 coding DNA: TGTGCCAGCAGGAACCCGAAGGGTAGCTCCTACGAGCAGTACTCC. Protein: CASRNPKGSSYEQYS.

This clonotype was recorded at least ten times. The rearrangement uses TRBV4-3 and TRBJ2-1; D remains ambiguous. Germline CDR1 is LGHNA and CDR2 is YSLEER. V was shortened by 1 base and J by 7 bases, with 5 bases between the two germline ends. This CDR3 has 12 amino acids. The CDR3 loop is CASSQGWNEQFF. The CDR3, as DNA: TGCGCCAGCAGCCAAGGATGGAATGAGCAGTTCTTC.

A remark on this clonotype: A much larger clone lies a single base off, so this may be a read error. The CDR3 DNA reads as TGTGCCGGCAGTTTCGCCGGGACAGCGTATAATTCACCCCTCCACTTT. It specifies CAGSFAGTAYNSPLHF. The gene calls are TRBV12-3 or TRBV12-4 and TRBJ1-6; 7 nucleotides line up with TRBD1. CDR3 length: 16 amino acids.

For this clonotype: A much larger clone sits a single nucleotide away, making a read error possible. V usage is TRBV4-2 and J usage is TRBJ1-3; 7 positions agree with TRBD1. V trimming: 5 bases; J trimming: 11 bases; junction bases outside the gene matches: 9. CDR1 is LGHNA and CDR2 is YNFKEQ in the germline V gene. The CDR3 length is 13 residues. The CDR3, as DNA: TGTGCCAGCAGCGGGCAAGACAGGGTTTCCATATATTTT. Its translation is CASSGQDRVSIYF.

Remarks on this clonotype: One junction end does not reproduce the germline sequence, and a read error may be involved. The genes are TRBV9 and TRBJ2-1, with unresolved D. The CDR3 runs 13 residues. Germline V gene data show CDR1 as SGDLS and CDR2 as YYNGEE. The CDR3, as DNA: TGTACCAGCAGCCTCCCAGTGGGCGATGGGCAGTTCTTC. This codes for CTSSLPVGDGQFF.

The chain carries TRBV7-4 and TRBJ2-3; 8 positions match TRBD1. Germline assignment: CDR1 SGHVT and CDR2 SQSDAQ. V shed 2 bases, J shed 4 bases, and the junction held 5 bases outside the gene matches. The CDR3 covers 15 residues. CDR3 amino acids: CASSLFTGGSDTQYF. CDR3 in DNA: TGTGCCAGCAGCTTATTCACAGGGGGATCAGATACGCAGTATTTT.

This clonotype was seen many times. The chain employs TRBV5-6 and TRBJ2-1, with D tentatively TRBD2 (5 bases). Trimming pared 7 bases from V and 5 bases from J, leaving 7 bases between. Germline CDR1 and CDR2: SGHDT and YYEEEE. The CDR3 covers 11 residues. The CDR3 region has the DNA TGTGCCAGCTGGGAGAACAATGAGCAGTTCTTC. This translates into CASWENNEQFF. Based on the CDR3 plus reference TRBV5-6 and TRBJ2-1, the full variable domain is DAGVTQSPTHLIKTRGQQVTLRCSPKSGHDTVSWYQQALGQGPQFIFQYYEEEERQRGNFPDRFSGHQFPNYSSELNVNALLLGDSALYLCASWENNEQFFGPGTRLTVL.

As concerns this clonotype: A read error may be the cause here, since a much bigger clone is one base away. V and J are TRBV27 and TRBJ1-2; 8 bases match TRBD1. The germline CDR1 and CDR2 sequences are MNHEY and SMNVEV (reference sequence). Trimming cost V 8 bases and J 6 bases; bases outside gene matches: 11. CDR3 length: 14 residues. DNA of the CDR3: TGTGCCAGCGGATCCGACAGGGGCGGCCATGGCTACACCTTC. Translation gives CASGSDRGGHGYTF.

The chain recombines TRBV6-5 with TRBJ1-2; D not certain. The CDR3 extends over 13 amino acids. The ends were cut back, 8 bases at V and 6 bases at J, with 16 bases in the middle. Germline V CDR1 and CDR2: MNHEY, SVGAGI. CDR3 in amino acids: CASQRVTRDGYTF. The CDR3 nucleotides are TGTGCCAGCCAACGAGTGACCCGGGATGGCTACACCTTC.

This CDR3 reads CASSLPRDREGRREVHF. For the CDR3, the DNA is TGTGCCAGCAGCTTGCCCCGGGACAGGGAGGGAAGAAGAGAGGTCCACTTT. The chain is built from TRBV7-9 and TRBJ1-6; 9 bases map to TRBD1. CDR1 is SEHNR and CDR2 is FQNEAQ in the germline V gene (reference sequence). With 3 bases clipped from V and 17 bases from J, the junction kept 20 bases outside the gene matches. The CDR3 is 17 amino acids.

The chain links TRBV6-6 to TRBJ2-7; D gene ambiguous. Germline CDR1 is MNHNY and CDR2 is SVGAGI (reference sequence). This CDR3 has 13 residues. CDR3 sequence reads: CASSELGSYKQYV. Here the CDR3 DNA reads TGTGCCAGCAGTGAACTGGGCTCCTACAAGCAGTACGTC.

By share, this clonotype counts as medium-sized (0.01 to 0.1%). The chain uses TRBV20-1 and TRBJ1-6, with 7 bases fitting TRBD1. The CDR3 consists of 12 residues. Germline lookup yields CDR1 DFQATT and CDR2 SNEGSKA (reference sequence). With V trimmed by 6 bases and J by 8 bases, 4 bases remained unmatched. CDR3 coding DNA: TGCAGTGCCGGCGGGACAGATTCACCCCTCCACTTT. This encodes CSAGGTDSPLHF.

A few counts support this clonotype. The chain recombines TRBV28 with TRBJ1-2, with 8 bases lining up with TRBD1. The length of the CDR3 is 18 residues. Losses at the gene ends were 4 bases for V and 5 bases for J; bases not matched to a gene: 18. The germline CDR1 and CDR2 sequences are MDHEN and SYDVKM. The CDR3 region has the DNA TGTGCCAGCAGTTCCCCGGGACAGGATAGGTTGATGCCTTATGGCTACACCTTC. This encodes CASSSPGQDRLMPYGYTF.